This T cell receptor beta chain originates from a study of CD8+ T cells in alopecia areata. Study context: Those patients who were treated received oral tofacitinib, which was given at 5 to 10 mg twice daily for moderate-to-severe alopecia areata. Regarding the study as a whole: Patients shared TCRs less clearly than mice did, possibly for HLA-related reasons.

Details on this clone: Antigen specificity is unknown.

The CDR3 is made up of 13 amino acids. V shed 6 bases and J shed 8 bases, with 16 bases lying between them. Germline CDR1 MNHEY, CDR2 SMNVEV (reference sequence). cDNA prepared by RNA extraction and subsequent reverse transcription served as the template for sequencing. The protocol was immunoSEQ multiplex PCR, while the TCRdb copy is restricted to in-frame clones and leaves out a portion. The top ten hold roughly 12% of the sample, which has 170,000 or so clones, roughly 53% seen once. Treatment defined: oral pan-JAK inhibitor, 5-10 mg twice daily. From PBMCs, CD4+ and CD8+ T cells were sorted. The chain carries TRBV27 and TRBJ1-2; D remains unclear. The clonotype was recovered from a human donor with alopecia areata. Material: CD8+ T cells sorted from blood, obtained at week 24, from a patient treated with tofacitinib. The chain's CDR3 is CASSRSNTAGYTF. DNA for the CDR3: TGTGCCAGCAGCCGTTCTAATACGGCCGGCTACACCTTC.